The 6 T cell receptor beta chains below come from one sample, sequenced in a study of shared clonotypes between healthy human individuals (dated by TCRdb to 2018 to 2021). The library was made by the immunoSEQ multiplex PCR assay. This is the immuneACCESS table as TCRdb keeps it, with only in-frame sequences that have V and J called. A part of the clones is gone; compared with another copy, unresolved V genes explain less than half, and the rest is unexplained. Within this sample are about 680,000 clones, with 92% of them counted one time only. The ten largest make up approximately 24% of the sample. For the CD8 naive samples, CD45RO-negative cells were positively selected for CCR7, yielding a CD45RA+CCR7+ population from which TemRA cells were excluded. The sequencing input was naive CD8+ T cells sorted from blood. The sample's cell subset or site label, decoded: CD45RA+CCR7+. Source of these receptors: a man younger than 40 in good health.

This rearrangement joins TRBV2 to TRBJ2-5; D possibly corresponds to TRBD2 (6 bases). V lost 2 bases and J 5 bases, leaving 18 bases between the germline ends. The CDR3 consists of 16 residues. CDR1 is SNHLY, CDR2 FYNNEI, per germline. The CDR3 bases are TGTGCCAGCAGTGAAAAGGAGGGAAATCGTAGGGAGACCCAGTACTTC. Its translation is CASSEKEGNRRETQYF. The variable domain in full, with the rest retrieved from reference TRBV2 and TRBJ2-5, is EPEVTQTPSHQVTQMGQEVILRCVPISNHLYFYWYRQILGQKVEFLVSFYNNEISEKSEIFDDQFSVERPDGSNFTLKIRSTKLEDSAMYFCASSEKEGNRRETQYFGPGTRLLVL.

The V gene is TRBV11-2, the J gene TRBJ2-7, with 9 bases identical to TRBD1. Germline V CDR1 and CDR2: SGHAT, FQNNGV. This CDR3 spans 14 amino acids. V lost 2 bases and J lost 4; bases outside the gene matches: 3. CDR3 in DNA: TGTGCCAGCAGCTTACGGGACAGGGTGTACGAGCAGTACTTC. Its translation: CASSLRDRVYEQYF. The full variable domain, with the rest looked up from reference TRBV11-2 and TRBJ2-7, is EAGVAQSPRYKIIEKRQSVAFWCNPISGHATLYWYQQILGQGPKLLIQFQNNGVVDDSQLPKDRFSAERLKGVDSTLKIQPAKLEDSAVYLCASSLRDRVYEQYFGPGTRLTVT.

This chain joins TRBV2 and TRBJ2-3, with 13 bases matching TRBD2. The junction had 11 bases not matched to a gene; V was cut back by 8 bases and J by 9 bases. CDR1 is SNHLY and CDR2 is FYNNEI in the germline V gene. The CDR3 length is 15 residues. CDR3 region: CASRTSGGGSGTQYF. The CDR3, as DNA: TGTGCCAGCCGGACTAGCGGGGGAGGCTCAGGGACGCAGTATTTT.

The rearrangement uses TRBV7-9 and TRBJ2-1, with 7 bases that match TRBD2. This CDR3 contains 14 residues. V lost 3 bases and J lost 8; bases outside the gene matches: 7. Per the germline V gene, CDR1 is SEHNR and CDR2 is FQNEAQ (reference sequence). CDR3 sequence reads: CASSLVGTTYEQFF. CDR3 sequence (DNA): TGTGCCAGCAGCTTGGTCGGGACTACATATGAGCAGTTCTTC.

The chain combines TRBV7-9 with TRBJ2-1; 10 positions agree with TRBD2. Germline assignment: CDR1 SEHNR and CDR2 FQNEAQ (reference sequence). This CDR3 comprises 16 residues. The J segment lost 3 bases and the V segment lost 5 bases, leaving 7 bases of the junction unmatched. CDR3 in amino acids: CASSRQAGGLYNEQFF. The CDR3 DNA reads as TGTGCCAGCAGCCGCCAAGCGGGAGGGCTCTACAATGAGCAGTTCTTC.

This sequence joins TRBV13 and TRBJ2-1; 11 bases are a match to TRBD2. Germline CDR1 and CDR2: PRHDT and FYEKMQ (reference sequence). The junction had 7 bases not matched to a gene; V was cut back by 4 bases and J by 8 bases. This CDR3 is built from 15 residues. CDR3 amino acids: CASSSGSLAGDEQFF. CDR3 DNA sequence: TGTGCCAGCAGCTCTGGATCACTAGCGGGAGATGAGCAGTTCTTC.